This T cell receptor beta chain emerged from a study of Graves' ophthalmopathy and Graves' hyperthyroidism. RNA transcripts yielded amplified TCR beta CDR3 regions. The workflow started with a first-round RT-PCR run with HTBI primers and then moved on to a second-round multiplex PCR. Each CDR3 protein is one row after TCRdb ran MiXCR on the multiplex PCR reads. The sample yields over a million distinct CDR3 sequences, roughly two fifths seen once. As concerns this clonotype: Its antigen is as yet unknown.

Patients newly diagnosed with hyperthyroidism, under 2 months' duration, were aged 18 to 65, the study reports. Germline V gives CDR1 ENHRY, CDR2 SYGVKD. The CDR3 covers 16 residues. Trimming at V came to 4 bases and at J to 3 bases, leaving 8 bases not matched to a gene. Notes on the study in general: Also, most clonotypes expanded in the thyroid above 0.001 frequency appeared in blood.

Sequencing was done on a sample of peripheral blood or thyroid tissue (not recorded which). This receptor was obtained from an adult man with Graves' hyperthyroidism. This chain uses TRBV10-3 with TRBJ2-7, with 11 nucleotides matching TRBD2. CDR3 nucleotide sequence: TGTGCCATCAGTGCTTTGACTAGCGGGAATATCTACGAGCAGTACTTC. Translation: CAISALTSGNIYEQYF.